The 15 T cell receptor beta chains below come from one sample, sequenced in a study of blood T cells in healthy people across ages. A second PCR of roughly 7 to 11 cycles used a sample-barcoded 5' primer and a J-beta primer mix. One entry per CDR3 protein, called by TCRdb with MiXCR from the 5' RACE reads. The repertoire holds about 1.8 million distinct CDR3 sequences, with about 50% as singletons. The sample comprised blood. These receptors originate from a woman aged 40 to 50 in good health.

V usage is TRBV20-1 and J usage is TRBJ1-2, with 7 bases aligning to TRBD1. Germline CDR1 DFQATT, CDR2 SNEGSKA (reference sequence). The V segment lost 8 bases and the J segment 3 bases; nucleotides outside the gene matches: 9. This CDR3 has 13 residues. CDR3 region: CSPKQGIDYGYTF. The CDR3 bases are TGCAGTCCCAAACAGGGGATAGACTATGGCTACACCTTC.

This clonotype showed up just a few times. V gene TRBV9 combines with J gene TRBJ2-3; the D gene is possibly TRBD2 (7 bases). The germline gives CDR1 SGDLS, CDR2 YYNGEE. V lost 3 bases, J lost 0 bases, and 11 bases lay in between. The CDR3 has 15 amino acids. CDR3 DNA sequence: TGTGCCAGCAGCGAGGGGGGGGATAGCACAGATACGCAGTATTTT. This codes for CASSEGGDSTDTQYF.

This clonotype has just one count. V usage is TRBV9 and J usage is TRBJ2-3, with D maybe TRBD2 (7 bases). This CDR3 contains 16 residues. Germline V gene lookup returns CDR1 SGDLS and CDR2 YYNGEE. V lost 4 bases and J 2 bases, leaving 17 bases between the germline ends. The DNA of the CDR3 is TGTGCCAGCAGCCTCATGGGGGGGCAGAACACAGATACGCAGTATTTT. It codes for CASSLMGGQNTDTQYF.

The CDR3 sequence is CASTLTANTEAFF. CDR3 in DNA: TGTGCCAGCACCCTGACAGCGAACACTGAAGCTTTCTTT. This chain uses TRBV6-1 with TRBJ1-1; D perhaps matches TRBD1 (5 bases). V was clipped by 7 bases and J by 1 base, with 10 bases between them. Germline V gene lookup returns CDR1 MNHNS and CDR2 SASEGT. This CDR3 is 13 amino acids long.

This sequence joins TRBV7-2 and TRBJ2-4; possible D gene TRBD1, 5 bases. Germline V lookup: CDR1 SGHTA, CDR2 FQGNSA. Trimming stripped 5 bases from V and 1 base from J, with 12 bases between. This CDR3 spans 15 amino acids. Here the CDR3 reads CASSGAGAAKNIQYF. CDR3 nucleotides: TGTGCCAGCAGCGGGGCCGGTGCGGCCAAAAACATTCAGTACTTC.

This clonotype was seen more than once but under ten times. The rearrangement joins TRBV24-1 to TRBJ2-3; D possibly uses TRBD1 or TRBD2 (5 bases each). The CDR3 has 14 residues. V dropped 6 bases and J dropped 6 bases, with 15 bases sitting between them. Germline values: CDR1 KGHDR, CDR2 SFDVKD. As DNA, the CDR3 is TGTGCCACCAGTCGGAGAGGGGTGGTGGATACGCAGTATTTT. Translated: CATSRRGVVDTQYF.

This clonotype was seen only a few times. The chain is built from TRBV7-9 and TRBJ2-5; perhaps TRBD2 as D (6 bases). Germline-derived CDR1 and CDR2 are SEHNR and FQNEAQ (reference sequence). V was clipped by 0 bases and J by 0 bases, with 11 bases between them. The CDR3 has 16 residues. The CDR3 sequence is CASSLALEGYQETQYF. The DNA of the CDR3 is TGTGCCAGCAGCTTAGCTTTGGAGGGTTACCAAGAGACCCAGTACTTC.

This clonotype was counted a single time. The chain links TRBV5-1 to TRBJ2-5; D may be TRBD2 (5 bases). The CDR3 is 13 residues long. Germline V gene data show CDR1 as SGHRS and CDR2 as YFSETQ. V was cut by 5 bases and J by 2 bases, with 10 bases left in between. In nucleotides, the CDR3 is TGCGCCAGCAGGAGGGAAATTCAAGAGACCCAGTACTTC. This translates into CASRREIQETQYF.

This chain joins TRBV20-1 and TRBJ1-5; D is perhaps TRBD1 (6 bases). Trimming removed 3 bases from V and 4 bases from J, with 13 bases in between. The germline V gene encodes CDR1 DFQATT and CDR2 SNEGSKA (reference sequence). The length of the CDR3 is 14 residues. The CDR3 is CSARDGTQNQPQHF. CDR3 DNA sequence: TGCAGTGCTAGGGACGGGACACAAAATCAGCCCCAGCATTTT.

This clonotype has more than one count but fewer than ten. The chain couples TRBV10-3 to TRBJ2-7, with D perhaps TRBD1 (6 bases). The length of the CDR3 is 12 residues. Germline assignment: CDR1 ENHRY and CDR2 SYGVKD. The V end lost 3 bases, the J end lost 5 bases, and 8 bases lay between the germline ends. The CDR3 reads CAISEQGHEQYF. The CDR3 DNA reads as TGTGCCATCAGTGAACAGGGCCACGAGCAGTACTTC.

V is TRBV9 and J is TRBJ2-1; D remains unclear. The germline gives CDR1 SGDLS, CDR2 YYNGEE. The CDR3 runs 15 residues. With 2 bases removed from V and 0 bases from J, the gap between germline ends came to 9 bases. Here the CDR3 reads CASSVRLGSYNEQFF. The DNA of the CDR3 is TGTGCCAGCAGCGTGCGGTTGGGCTCCTACAATGAGCAGTTCTTC.

The J gene is TRBJ1-4, the V gene TRBV15; perhaps TRBD1 as D (6 bases). The CDR3 sequence is 15 residues long. Germline V CDR1 and CDR2: LNHNV, YYDKDF (reference sequence). V shed 1 base and J shed 4 bases, with 10 bases lying between them. CDR3 bases: TGTGCCACCAGCAGAGGGGGGGCCAGTAATGAAAAACTGTTTTTT. Translated: CATSRGGASNEKLFF.

This clonotype was seen more than once but under ten times. J is TRBJ2-7 and V is TRBV7-3; TRBD1 agrees at 7 bases. The J call may be wrong; the DNA end is better matched by TRBJ2-5. In germline, CDR1 is SGHTA, CDR2 FQGTGA. This CDR3 has 15 residues. This chain's CDR3 is CASSLFGTEKETQYF. The CDR3 DNA reads as TGTGCCAGCAGCTTATTTGGGACAGAGAAAGAGACCCAGTACTTC.

This clonotype showed up just a few times. This chain links TRBV12-3 or TRBV12-4 with TRBJ2-7, with 8 positions matching TRBD1. J lost 0 bases, V lost 3 bases, and 4 bases had no gene match. The CDR3 spans 15 residues. CDR3 nucleotide sequence: TGTGCCAGCAGTTTGGCCAGGGGGCCCTCCTACGAGCAGTACTTC. Translating gives CASSLARGPSYEQYF.

This clonotype was counted only a few times. J is TRBJ1-2 and V is TRBV20-1; 9 bases are shared with TRBD1. CDR3 length equals 15 residues. CDR1 DFQATT and CDR2 SNEGSKA come from the germline V gene (reference sequence). The J segment lost 7 bases and the V segment lost 1 base, leaving 10 bases of the junction unmatched. CDR3 residues: CSARGPGQGRVGYTF. CDR3 bases: TGCAGTGCTAGAGGACCGGGACAGGGACGTGTTGGCTACACCTTC.